This TCR beta chain was obtained from a study of blood T cell repertoires in COVID-19. Across the study: From the United States, Italy and Spain came samples of acute and convalescent COVID-19. PBMCs, B-cell-depleted T cells, or T cells provided the cDNA or gDNA that made up the material.

In the original workflow: The assay estimated nucleated cells by amplifying reference gene primers. Using immunoSEQ multiplex PCR, the repertoire was profiled, and TCRdb retains in-frame clones only, with some absent. The DNA was the basis for D and trimming; V, J and clone size are from that table. This table has under 300,000 clones, approximately 86% appearing once. The ends were cut back, 4 bases at V and 13 bases at J, with 14 bases in the middle. Germline loops: CDR1 SGHKS, CDR2 YYEKEE (reference sequence). The CDR3 is 12 residues long. This clone was recorded once. The receptor was derived from an elderly woman with active or convalescent COVID-19. The sample taken for sequencing was peripheral blood. The chain uses TRBV5-5 and TRBJ2-2; D gene unclear. This CDR3 reads CASSPDSGRLFF. The CDR3 nucleotides read TGTGCCAGCAGCCCCGACTCGGGTAGGCTGTTTTTT.